This TCR beta chain emerged from a study of CD8+CD57+ T cells in acquired aplastic anemia. Germline-derived CDR1 and CDR2 are SGHDT and YYEEEE. The CDR3 covers 15 residues. Trimming took off 0 bases at V and 2 bases at J, with 11 bases between the two ends. This clonotype was counted ten times or more. Its matching antigen is unknown. Study conclusions and caveats: Twenty-nine shared CD8+ CDR3s appeared highly expressed within patients' immunodominant clones.

Genomic DNA constituted the template upon which TCR beta VDJ and CDR3 profiling was performed. TCRdb fed the reads into MiXCR, producing one record per CDR3 protein. The table has 200,000 or so distinct CDR3 sequences, 64% seen once. The sequence was collected from a human donor with severe aplastic anemia or a healthy control (not recorded which). The chain has TRBV5-6 and TRBJ1-2; D is perhaps TRBD1 (5 bases). Sequencing input: sorted CD4+, CD8+, or CD8+CD57+ T cells (not recorded which) from PBMCs. CDR3 loop: CASSLEWGENYGYTF. The CDR3 DNA follows: TGTGCCAGCAGCTTGGAATGGGGGGAGAACTATGGCTACACCTTC.